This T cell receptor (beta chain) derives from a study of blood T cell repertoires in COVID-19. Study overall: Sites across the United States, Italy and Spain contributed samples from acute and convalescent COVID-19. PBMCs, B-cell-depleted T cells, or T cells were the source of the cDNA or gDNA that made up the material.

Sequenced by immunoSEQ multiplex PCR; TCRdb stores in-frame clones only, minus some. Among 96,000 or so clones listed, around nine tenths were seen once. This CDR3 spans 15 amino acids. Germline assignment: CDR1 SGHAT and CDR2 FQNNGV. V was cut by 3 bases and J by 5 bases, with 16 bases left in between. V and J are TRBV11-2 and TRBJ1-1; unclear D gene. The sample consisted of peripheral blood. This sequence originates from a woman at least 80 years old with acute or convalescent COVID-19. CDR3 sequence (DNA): TGTGCCAGCAGCTTCGGCGGGCATCGATGGACTGAAGCTTTCTTT. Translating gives CASSFGGHRWTEAFF.